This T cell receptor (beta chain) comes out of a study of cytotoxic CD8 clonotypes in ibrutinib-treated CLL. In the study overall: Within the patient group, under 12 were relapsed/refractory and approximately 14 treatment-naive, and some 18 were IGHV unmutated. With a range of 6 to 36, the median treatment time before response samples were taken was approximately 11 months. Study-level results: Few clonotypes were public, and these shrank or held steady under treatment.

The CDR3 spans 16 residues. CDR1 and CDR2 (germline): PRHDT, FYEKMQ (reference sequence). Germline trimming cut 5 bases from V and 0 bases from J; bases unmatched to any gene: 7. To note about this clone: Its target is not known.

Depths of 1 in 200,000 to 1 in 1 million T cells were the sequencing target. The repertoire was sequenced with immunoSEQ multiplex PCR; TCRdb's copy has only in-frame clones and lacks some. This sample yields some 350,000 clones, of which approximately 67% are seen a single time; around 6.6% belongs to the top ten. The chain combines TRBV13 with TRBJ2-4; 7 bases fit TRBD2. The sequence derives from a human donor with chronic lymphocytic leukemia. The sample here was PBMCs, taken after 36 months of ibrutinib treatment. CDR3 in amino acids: CASSPLGGVAKNIQYF. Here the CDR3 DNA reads TGTGCCAGCAGCCCCTTGGGGGGGGTAGCCAAAAACATTCAGTACTTC.